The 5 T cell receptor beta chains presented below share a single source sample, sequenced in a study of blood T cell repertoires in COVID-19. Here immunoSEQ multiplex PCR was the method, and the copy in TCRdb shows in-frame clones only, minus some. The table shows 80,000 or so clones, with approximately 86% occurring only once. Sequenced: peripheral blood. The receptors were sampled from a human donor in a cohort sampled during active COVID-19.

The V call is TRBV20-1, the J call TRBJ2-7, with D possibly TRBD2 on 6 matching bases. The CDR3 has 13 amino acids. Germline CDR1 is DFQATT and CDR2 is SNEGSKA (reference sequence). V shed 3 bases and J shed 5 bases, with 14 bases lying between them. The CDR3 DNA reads TGCAGTGCTAGTTCGGTCAAGCGGGACGAGCAGTACTTC. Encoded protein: CSASSVKRDEQYF.

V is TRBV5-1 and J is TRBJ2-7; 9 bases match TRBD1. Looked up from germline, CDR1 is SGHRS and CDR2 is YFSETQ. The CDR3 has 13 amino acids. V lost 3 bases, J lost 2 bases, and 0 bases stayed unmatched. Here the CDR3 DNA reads TGCGCCAGCAGCTGGGACAGGGCCTACGAGCAGTACTTC. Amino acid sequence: CASSWDRAYEQYF.

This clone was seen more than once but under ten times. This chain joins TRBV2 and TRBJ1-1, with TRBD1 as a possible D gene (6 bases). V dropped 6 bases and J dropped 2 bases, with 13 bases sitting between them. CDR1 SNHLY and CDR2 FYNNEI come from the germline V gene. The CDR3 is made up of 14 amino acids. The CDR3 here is CASSPRTVNTEAFF. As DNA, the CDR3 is TGTGCCAGCAGCCCCCGGACAGTCAACACTGAAGCTTTCTTT.

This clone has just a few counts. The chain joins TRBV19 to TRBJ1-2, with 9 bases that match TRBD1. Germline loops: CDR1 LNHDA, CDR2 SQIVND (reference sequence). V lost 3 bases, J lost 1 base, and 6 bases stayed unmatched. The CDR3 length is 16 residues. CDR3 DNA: TGTGCCAGTAGTATTCAACGGACAGGGGATAACTATGGCTACACCTTC. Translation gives CASSIQRTGDNYGYTF. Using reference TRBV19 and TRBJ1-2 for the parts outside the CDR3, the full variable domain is DGGITQSPKYLFRKEGQNVTLSCEQNLNHDAMYWYRQDPGQGLRLIYYSQIVNDFQKGDIAEGYSVSREKKESFPLTVTSAQKNPTAFYLCASSIQRTGDNYGYTFGSGTRLTVV.

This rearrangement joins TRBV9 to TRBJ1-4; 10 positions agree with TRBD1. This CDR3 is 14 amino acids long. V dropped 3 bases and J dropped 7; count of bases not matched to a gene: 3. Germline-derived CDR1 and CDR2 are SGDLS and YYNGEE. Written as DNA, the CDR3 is TGTGCCAGCAGCGCGGGACAGGGGTTTGAAAAACTGTTTTTT. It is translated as CASSAGQGFEKLFF.